The 16 T cell receptor beta chains below all came from one sample that was sequenced in a study of radiation and T cells in renal cell carcinoma. Produced via immunoSEQ multiplex PCR; TCRdb's table is partial and in-frame only. The sample contains approximately 70,000 clones, about 74% of which appear only once. Time point denoted: blood 4 weeks post-SBRT, at nephrectomy. Treatment of the sample: 15 Gy SBRT to primary tumor, nephrectomy 4 weeks later. This specimen consisted of blood, obtained from a patient whose treatment included radiotherapy and nephrectomy. The receptors here all came from a man in his 60s with renal cell carcinoma.

This clone was found a few times. The genes are TRBV19 and TRBJ1-6; 9 bases agree with TRBD1. The CDR3 totals 13 residues. Per germline, CDR1 LNHDA and CDR2 SQIVND (reference sequence). V lost 11 bases, J lost 8 bases, and 7 bases stayed unmatched. Here the CDR3 DNA reads TGTGCCTCTAACAGGGGGCCGGATTCACCCCTCCACTTT. It is translated as CASNRGPDSPLHF.

CDR3 residues: CASSEGLAGETQYF. The CDR3 DNA sequence: TGTGCCAGCTCGGAAGGACTAGCTGGGGAGACCCAGTACTTC. This chain joins TRBV18 and TRBJ2-5, with 8 bases that match TRBD2. CDR1 KGHSH and CDR2 LQKENI come from the germline V gene. This CDR3 is built from 14 residues. V was pared by 6 bases and J by 5 bases, with 8 bases of the junction left unmatched.

The chain is built from TRBV21-1 and TRBJ2-7; the table's D gene call, TRBD2, was not cross checked with the DNA. TRBV21-1 is shown as a pseudogene. The CDR3 consists of 10 residues. In DNA form, the CDR3 reads TGTGCCAGCAGCAAATCCTCCCAGTACTTC. Its translation is CASSKSSQYF.

The chain couples TRBV10-1 to TRBJ2-3, with 7 bases identical to TRBD1. Germline CDR1 reads WNHNN; CDR2 reads SYGVQD (reference sequence). V was pared by 2 bases and J by 2 bases, with 4 bases of the junction left unmatched. This CDR3 has 15 residues. CDR3 loop: CASSEARGNTDTQYF. The CDR3 DNA is TGCGCCAGCAGTGAGGCCAGGGGGAACACAGATACGCAGTATTTT.

V is TRBV27 and J is TRBJ2-5; no clear D gene. The CDR3 runs to 14 residues. The V end lost 5 bases, the J end lost 4 bases, and 14 bases lay between the germline ends. CDR1 and CDR2 (germline): MNHEY, SMNVEV (reference sequence). The CDR3 DNA reads as TGTGCCAGCAGTCCTAGACAAGTTTTAGAGACCCAGTACTTC. Its protein product is CASSPRQVLETQYF.

V is TRBV9 and J is TRBJ2-7, with 7 bases that match TRBD2. This CDR3 comprises 15 residues. In germline, CDR1 is SGDLS, CDR2 YYNGEE. Germline trimming cut 4 bases from V and 2 bases from J; bases unmatched to any gene: 9. CDR3 protein: CASSPTGGNTYEQYF. The CDR3 DNA reads as TGTGCCAGCAGCCCGACGGGGGGAAACACCTACGAGCAGTACTTC.

V gene TRBV7-2 combines with J gene TRBJ2-2, with a weak D call TRBD1 (5 bases). CDR1 is SGHTA, CDR2 FQGNSA, per germline. V lost 5 bases, J lost 3 bases, and 10 bases lay in between. The CDR3 is 14 amino acids. The CDR3 sequence is CASSPTDYTGELFF. As DNA, the CDR3 is TGTGCCAGCAGCCCGACAGACTACACCGGGGAGCTGTTTTTT.

The rearrangement links TRBV21-1 to TRBJ2-7; the table assigns TRBD1, which was not confirmed against the DNA. TRBV21-1 is deemed a pseudogene. This CDR3 contains 17 residues. CDR3 sequence reads: CASSRNVTGRITYEQYV. CDR3 bases: TGTGCCAGCAGCAGGAACGTGACAGGGAGGATCACCTACGAGCAGTACGTC.

This chain uses TRBV5-1 with TRBJ2-1, with 14 bases fitting TRBD2. Germline V gene data show CDR1 as SGHRS and CDR2 as YFSETQ. With 4 bases clipped from V and 14 bases from J, the junction kept 14 bases outside the gene matches. The CDR3 spans 16 residues. For the CDR3, the DNA is TGCGCCAGCAGCGTGACCGGGACTAGCGGGAGTATGGGAAAGTTCTTC. It codes for CASSVTGTSGSMGKFF. Together with reference TRBV5-1 and TRBJ2-1, the CDR3 gives the full variable domain: KAGVTQTPRYLIKTRGQQVTLSCSPISGHRSVSWYQQTPGQGLQFLFEYFSETQRNKGNFPGRFSGRQFSNSRSEMNVSTLELGDSALYLCASSVTGTSGSMGKFFGPGTRLTVL.

This chain uses TRBV30 with TRBJ2-1; weak D call: TRBD2 (6 bases). Germline loops: CDR1 GTSNPN, CDR2 SVGIG (reference sequence). Trimming shortened V by 3 bases and J by 10 bases, and 19 bases separated the two germline ends. This CDR3 contains 14 residues. Written as DNA, the CDR3 is TGTGCCTGGAGGACGACCGGGAGCAGAGGCGAGCAGTTCTTC. This encodes CAWRTTGSRGEQFF.

The sample holds many counts of this clone. This chain uses TRBV10-2 with TRBJ1-5, with TRBD1 as a possible D gene (5 bases). The germline V and J ends were trimmed by 7 bases and 4 bases, with 14 bases remaining between them. CDR1 and CDR2 from the germline V gene are WSHSY and SAAADI. This CDR3 spans 14 amino acids. DNA of the CDR3: TGCGCCAGCACGGACACCCGGGGGAATCAGCCCCAGCATTTT. This encodes CASTDTRGNQPQHF.

The genes are TRBV19 and TRBJ1-4; D perhaps matches TRBD1 (5 bases). In germline, CDR1 is LNHDA, CDR2 SQIVND (reference sequence). Trimming took off 2 bases at V and 2 bases at J, with 9 bases between the two ends. The CDR3 length is 15 residues. The CDR3 here is CASSIKQATNEKLFF. DNA of the CDR3: TGTGCCAGTAGTATAAAACAGGCGACTAATGAAAAACTGTTTTTT.

The rearrangement uses TRBV11-2 and TRBJ2-1; 9 nucleotides agree with TRBD1. The CDR3 loop spans 18 amino acids. Germline loops: CDR1 SGHAT, CDR2 FQNNGV. J lost 9 bases, V lost 7 bases, and 22 bases had no gene match. This chain's CDR3 is CASTYGTGWDFLDPEQFF. For the CDR3, the DNA is TGTGCCAGCACCTACGGGACAGGGTGGGATTTTTTGGATCCTGAGCAGTTCTTC.

V is TRBV19 and J is TRBJ2-7; the D is unclear. From germline, CDR1 is LNHDA and CDR2 SQIVND (reference sequence). This CDR3 region has 15 residues. V was shortened by 5 bases and J by 1 base, with 15 bases between the two germline ends. The CDR3 nucleotides read TGTGCCAGTAGTTCCTGGACCCCAGGATCCTACGAGCAGTACTTC. It specifies CASSSWTPGSYEQYF.

The rearrangement joins TRBV27 to TRBJ1-1, with a possible D match to TRBD1 (5 bases). The germline V gene has CDR1 MNHEY and CDR2 SMNVEV (reference sequence). The CDR3 consists of 13 residues. The germline V and J ends were trimmed by 6 bases and 10 bases, with 18 bases remaining between them. The CDR3 is CASSRSGAGGAFF. The CDR3 coding sequence is TGTGCCAGCAGCCGAAGCGGGGCAGGAGGAGCTTTCTTT.

J is TRBJ1-2 and V is TRBV5-8; D unclear. This CDR3 spans 13 amino acids. CDR1 and CDR2 from the germline V gene are SGHTS and YDEGEE. V was clipped by 6 bases and J by 2 bases, with 11 bases between them. CDR3 DNA sequence: TGTGCCAGCAATTTGAGGAGGAACTATGGCTACACCTTC. The encoded protein is CASNLRRNYGYTF.